Listed here are 13 T cell receptor beta chains from one sample, sequenced in a study of early T cells in non-severe SARS-CoV-2 infection. One entry per CDR3 protein, called by TCRdb with MiXCR from the 5' RACE reads. The table lists over 60,000 distinct CDR3 sequences, around an eighth of them singletons. The material was whole blood, obtained at baseline. These receptors were obtained from an adult who was a healthcare worker with PCR-confirmed SARS-CoV-2 infection or an uninfected control (not recorded which).

This clonotype was detected a few times. The chain uses TRBV28 and TRBJ2-6; D gene ambiguous. Between the trimmed V and J ends, which lost 8 bases and 5 bases, there was a span of 10 bases. CDR1 and CDR2 (germline): MDHEN, SYDVKM. This CDR3 spans 13 amino acids. In nucleotides, the CDR3 is TGTGCCAGCGCCCTTCAGAGGGCCAACGTCCTGACTTTC. This encodes CASALQRANVLTF.

This clonotype was counted at least ten times. CDR3: CASSVEAGELFF. The CDR3 DNA sequence: TGTGCCAGCAGCGTAGAGGCCGGGGAGCTGTTTTTT. This chain uses TRBV9 with TRBJ2-2; D unclear. Trimming took 0 bases from V and 6 from J, leaving 3 bases between them. Germline CDR1 and CDR2: SGDLS and YYNGEE. The CDR3 extends over 12 amino acids.

The CDR3 region has the DNA TGTGCCAGCAGTTCCGCCGGGGACTTGGGCAGAGATACGCAGTATTTT. Its protein product is CASSSAGDLGRDTQYF. The V gene is TRBV28, the J gene TRBJ2-3; perhaps TRBD2 as D (6 bases). V gave up 4 bases and J gave up 5 bases, with 19 bases separating them. The CDR3 sequence is 16 residues long. Germline CDR1 MDHEN, CDR2 SYDVKM.

This clonotype was counted many times. The V call is TRBV28, the J call TRBJ1-1; D gene unclear. The CDR3 has 12 amino acids. From germline, CDR1 is MDHEN and CDR2 SYDVKM. V lost 2 bases and J lost 7, with 8 bases in between. The CDR3 DNA follows: TGTGCCAGCAGTTTACTGAGGGTTGAAGCTTTCTTT. This translates into CASSLLRVEAFF.

The chain links TRBV20-1 to TRBJ2-7, with TRBD1 as a possible D gene (5 bases). The V gene's germline CDR1 is DFQATT and CDR2 SNEGSKA (reference sequence). The CDR3 length is 14 residues. V was cut by 5 bases and J by 1 base, with 15 bases left in between. CDR3 sequence (DNA): TGCAGTGCTTCCCTACAGGCCCGTTCCTACGAGCAGTACTTC. Translation gives CSASLQARSYEQYF.

In its sample, this clonotype was seen many times. CDR3 region: CASRPWAGQETQYF. Here the CDR3 DNA reads TGTGCCAGCCGCCCCTGGGCAGGACAAGAGACCCAGTACTTC. This chain links TRBV11-2 with TRBJ2-5; D remains ambiguous. This CDR3 has 14 amino acids. CDR1 is SGHAT, CDR2 FQNNGV, per germline. Trimming removed 8 bases at V and 2 bases at J, with 15 bases between.

This clonotype was observed a few times. This rearrangement joins TRBV23-1 to TRBJ2-5, with D possibly TRBD2 on 6 matching bases. TRBV23-1 is marked as an open reading frame, function uncertain. The CDR3 contains 14 residues. Trimming cost V 0 bases and J 5 bases, with 10 bases left between them. The DNA for the CDR3 is TGCGCCAGCAGTCAATCAGTTGGGGGGGAGACCCAGTACTTC. It yields the protein CASSQSVGGETQYF.

This clonotype was counted only a few times. The V and J genes are TRBV5-4 and TRBJ2-5; D is uncertain. Germline loops: CDR1 SGHNT, CDR2 YYREEE (reference sequence). The CDR3 is 13 amino acids. The V and J ends lost 0 bases and 3 bases respectively, with 6 bases between them. The CDR3: CASSLGTEETQYF. CDR3 in DNA: TGTGCCAGCAGCTTGGGAACAGAAGAGACCCAGTACTTC.

This clonotype was observed a few times. The rearrangement uses TRBV24-1 and TRBJ1-2, with a tentative D call TRBD1 (6 bases). Germline V CDR1 and CDR2: KGHDR, SFDVKD. V dropped 5 bases and J dropped 3 bases, with 6 bases sitting between them. This CDR3 comprises 12 residues. The CDR3: CATSAGDYGYTF. For the CDR3, the DNA is TGTGCCACCAGTGCAGGGGACTATGGCTACACCTTC.

The genes are TRBV7-9 and TRBJ2-7; either TRBD1 or TRBD2 may fit D (5 bases each). Germline values: CDR1 SEHNR, CDR2 FQNEAQ (reference sequence). The CDR3 loop spans 14 amino acids. Trimming removed 5 bases at V and 2 bases at J, with 13 bases between. CDR3 nucleotides: TGTGCCAGCAGCCTCGGGACCTCCCCCTACGAGCAGTACTTC. Its translation is CASSLGTSPYEQYF.

The chain joins TRBV5-1 to TRBJ2-5; no clear D gene. Germline lookup yields CDR1 SGHRS and CDR2 YFSETQ. The V end was cut by 4 bases, the J end by 5 bases, with 21 bases between. The CDR3 covers 16 residues. CDR3 protein: CASSPSPGVSWETQYF. The CDR3, as DNA: TGCGCCAGCAGCCCATCACCTGGGGTTAGTTGGGAGACCCAGTACTTC.

This rearrangement joins TRBV6-6 to TRBJ1-6, with a tentative D call TRBD1 (5 bases). The germline V gene has CDR1 MNHNY and CDR2 SVGAGI (reference sequence). The CDR3 contains 15 residues. V was cut by 6 bases and J by 9 bases, with 18 bases left in between. As DNA, the CDR3 is TGTGCCAGCAGCTACGGGACCGTTTCTCGTTCACCCCTCCACTTT. This codes for CASSYGTVSRSPLHF.

This clonotype was seen more than once but under ten times. The chain joins TRBV4-1 to TRBJ1-4; D remains ambiguous. The CDR3 has 16 amino acids. V lost 2 bases to trimming and J lost 5 bases, with 15 bases between them. Germline CDR1 and CDR2: MGHRA and YSYEKL. The CDR3 spells CASSQPLRHRNEKLFF. CDR3 in DNA: TGCGCCAGCAGCCAACCACTTCGGCACAGAAATGAAAAACTGTTTTTT.